The 4 T cell receptor beta chains reported below all come from one sample, sequenced in a study of regulatory T cells in long-lasting Graves disease. Described time point: newly diagnosed GD, antithyroid drugs for less than 3 months. Extracted RNA from PBMCs served as the source of the TCR library. Building of the TCR beta libraries involved iRepertoire HTBI primers and Arm-PCR of CDR3 regions. TCRdb fed the multiplex PCR reads into MiXCR, producing one record per CDR3 protein. The profile shows 520,000 or so distinct CDR3 sequences, more than 10% of them singletons. The same data also went into a second study, on T cells in Graves' hyperthyroidism and ophthalmopathy.

Sequencing was performed on peripheral blood mononuclear cells (PBMCs), taken at new diagnosis, from a patient treated with antithyroid drugs. These receptors were obtained from a woman aged 30 to 39 with Graves disease.

This clonotype occurred a few times. The genes are TRBV7-3 and TRBJ2-1; no clear D gene. Germline-derived CDR1 and CDR2 are SGHTA and FQGTGA. The CDR3 length is 18 residues. V lost 0 bases, J lost 7 bases, and 22 bases lay in between. The CDR3 nucleotides read TGTGCCAGCAGCTTAACGGGGATCGCCCGACGTGAGGAGAATGAGCAGTTCTTC. Translated: CASSLTGIARREENEQFF.

This sequence joins TRBV2 and TRBJ2-1, with D perhaps being TRBD1 or TRBD2 (6 bases each). The CDR3 totals 13 residues. Trimming cost V 7 bases and J 5 bases, with 12 bases left between them. Germline assignment: CDR1 SNHLY and CDR2 FYNNEI. CDR3 protein: CASKAEGDNEQFF. The CDR3 region has the DNA TGTGCCAGCAAGGCGGAGGGGGACAATGAGCAGTTCTTC. Complete variable domain (other parts from reference TRBV2 and TRBJ2-1): EPEVTQTPSHQVTQMGQEVILRCVPISNHLYFYWYRQILGQKVEFLVSFYNNEISEKSEIFDDQFSVERPDGSNFTLKIRSTKLEDSAMYFCASKAEGDNEQFFGPGTRLTVL.

This clonotype was seen only a few times. The genes are TRBV7-3 and TRBJ2-5; 9 bases fit TRBD1. Germline V gene data show CDR1 as SGHTA and CDR2 as FQGTGA. The CDR3 consists of 14 residues. The J segment lost 3 bases and the V segment lost 5 bases, leaving 4 bases of the junction unmatched. The CDR3 loop reads CASSMTGGEETQYF. For the CDR3, the DNA is TGTGCCAGCAGCATGACAGGGGGGGAAGAGACCCAGTACTTC. Supplemented by reference TRBV7-3 and TRBJ2-5, the full variable domain reads GAGVSQTPSNKVTEKGKYVELRCDPISGHTALYWYRQSLGQGPEFLIYFQGTGAADDSGLPNDRFFAVRPEGSVSTLKIQRTERGDSAVYLCASSMTGGEETQYFGPGTRLLVL.

The chain employs TRBV5-1 and TRBJ2-5, with D maybe TRBD2 (6 bases). In germline, CDR1 is SGHRS, CDR2 YFSETQ. The CDR3 loop spans 18 amino acids. Trimming removed 4 bases at V and 4 bases at J, with 26 bases between. The CDR3 coding sequence is TGCGCCAGCAGCCAGGAGGGGCAGGGAACCCTCATCGGAGAGACCCAGTACTTC. This gives the protein CASSQEGQGTLIGETQYF.